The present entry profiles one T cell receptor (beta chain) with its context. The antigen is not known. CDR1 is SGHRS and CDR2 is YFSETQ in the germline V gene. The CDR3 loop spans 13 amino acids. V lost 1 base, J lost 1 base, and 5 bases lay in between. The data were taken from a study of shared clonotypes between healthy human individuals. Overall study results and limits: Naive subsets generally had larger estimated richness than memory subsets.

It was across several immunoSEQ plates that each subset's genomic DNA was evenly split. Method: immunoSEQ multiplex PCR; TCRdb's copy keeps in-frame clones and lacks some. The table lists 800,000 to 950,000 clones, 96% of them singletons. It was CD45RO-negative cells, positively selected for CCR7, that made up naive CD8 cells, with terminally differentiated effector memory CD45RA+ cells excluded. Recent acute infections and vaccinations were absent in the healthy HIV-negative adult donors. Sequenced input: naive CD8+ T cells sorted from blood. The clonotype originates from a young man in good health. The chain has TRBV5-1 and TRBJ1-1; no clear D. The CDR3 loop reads CASSLLQNTEAFF. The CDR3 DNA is TGCGCCAGCAGCTTGTTGCAGAACACTGAAGCTTTCTTT.